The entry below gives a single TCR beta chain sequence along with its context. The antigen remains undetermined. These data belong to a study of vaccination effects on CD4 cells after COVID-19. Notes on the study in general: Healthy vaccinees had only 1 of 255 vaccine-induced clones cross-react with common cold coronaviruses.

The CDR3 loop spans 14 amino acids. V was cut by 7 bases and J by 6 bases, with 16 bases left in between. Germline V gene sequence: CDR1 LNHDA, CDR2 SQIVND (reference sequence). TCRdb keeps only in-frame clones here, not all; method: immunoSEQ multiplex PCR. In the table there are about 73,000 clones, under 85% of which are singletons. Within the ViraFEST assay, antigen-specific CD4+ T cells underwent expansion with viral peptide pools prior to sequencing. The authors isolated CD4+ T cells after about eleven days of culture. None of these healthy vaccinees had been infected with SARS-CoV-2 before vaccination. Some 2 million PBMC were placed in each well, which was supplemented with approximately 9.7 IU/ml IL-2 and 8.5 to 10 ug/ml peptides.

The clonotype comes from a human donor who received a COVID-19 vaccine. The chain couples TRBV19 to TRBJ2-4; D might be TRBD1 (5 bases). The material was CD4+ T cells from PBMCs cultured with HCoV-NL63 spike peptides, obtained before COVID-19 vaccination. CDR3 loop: CASKDGSRGNIQYF. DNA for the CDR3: TGTGCCAGTAAGGACGGATCAAGGGGAAACATTCAGTACTTC. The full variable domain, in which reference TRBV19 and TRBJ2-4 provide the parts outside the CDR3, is DGGITQSPKYLFRKEGQNVTLSCEQNLNHDAMYWYRQDPGQGLRLIYYSQIVNDFQKGDIAEGYSVSREKKESFPLTVTSAQKNPTAFYLCASKDGSRGNIQYFGAGTRLSVL.